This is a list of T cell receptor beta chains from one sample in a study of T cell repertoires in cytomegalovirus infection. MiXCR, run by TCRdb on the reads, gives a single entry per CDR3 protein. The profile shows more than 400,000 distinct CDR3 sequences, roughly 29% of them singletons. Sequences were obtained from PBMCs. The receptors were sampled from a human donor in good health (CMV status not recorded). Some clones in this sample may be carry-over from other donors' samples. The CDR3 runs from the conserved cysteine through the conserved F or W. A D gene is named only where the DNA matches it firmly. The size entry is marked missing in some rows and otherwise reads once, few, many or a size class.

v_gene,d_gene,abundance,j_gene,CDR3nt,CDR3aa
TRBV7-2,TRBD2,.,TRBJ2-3,TGTGCCAGCAGCTTTGGACTAGCGGGATCCCCGGATACGCAGTATTTT,CASSFGLAGSPDTQYF
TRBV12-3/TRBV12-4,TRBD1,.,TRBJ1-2,TGTGCCAGCACTAACAGGGGGAGGGTGTCGGGCTACACCTTC,CASTNRGRVSGYTF
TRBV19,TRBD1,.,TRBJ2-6,TGTGCCAGTAGCCGGGCCGGGACAGGGGTGTCTGGGGCCAACGTCCTGACTTTC,CASSRAGTGVSGANVLTF
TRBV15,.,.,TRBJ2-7,TGTGCCACCCGGTCCCAGGGTGACTACGAGCAGTACTTC,CATRSQGDYEQYF
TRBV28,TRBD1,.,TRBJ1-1,TGTGCCAGCAGTTTAAGCCCCAGGGGGGGTACTGAAGCTTTCTTT,CASSLSPRGGTEAFF
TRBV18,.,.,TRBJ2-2,TGTGCCAGCTCACGTCCGGGACAGAACACCGGGGAGCTGTTTTTT,CASSRPGQNTGELFF
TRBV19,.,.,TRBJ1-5,TGTGCCAGTAGTATAGGAGGGGATTTCGGGCAGCCCCAGCATTTT,CASSIGGDFGQPQHF
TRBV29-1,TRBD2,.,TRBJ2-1,TGCAGCGTTGGGGGTAGCGGGCCCTCCTACAATGAGCAGTTCTTC,CSVGGSGPSYNEQFF
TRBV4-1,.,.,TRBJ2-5,TGCGCCAGCAGCCAAGCCCTGTTGGAGACCCAGTACTTC,CASSQALLETQYF
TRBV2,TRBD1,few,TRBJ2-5,TGTGCCAGCAGCACGGACAGGGGGCGAGAGACCCAGTACTTC,CASSTDRGRETQYF
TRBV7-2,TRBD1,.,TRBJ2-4,TGTGCCAGCAGCTTGGCGCAGGGGGCGAACATTCAGTACTTC,CASSLAQGANIQYF
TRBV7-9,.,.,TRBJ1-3,TGTGCCCCGGGAGGGGGTTCAACTGGAAACACCATATATTTT,CAPGGGSTGNTIYF
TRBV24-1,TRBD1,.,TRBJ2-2,TGTGCCACCAGTGCTAGGGACAGACACACCGGGGAGCTGTTTTTT,CATSARDRHTGELFF
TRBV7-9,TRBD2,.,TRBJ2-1,TGTGCCAGCGGAAGACGGGAGGACGAAATAGTGAATGAGCAGTTCTTC,CASGRREDEIVNEQFF
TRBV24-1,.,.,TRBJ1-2,TGTGCCACCAGTGATCTGACAGTGAACTATGGCTACACCTTC,CATSDLTVNYGYTF
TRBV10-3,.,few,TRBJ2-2,TGTGCCATAAGACTTGGGGGAACCGGGGAGCTGTTTTTT,CAIRLGGTGELFF
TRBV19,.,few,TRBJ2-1,TGTGCCAGTTTGGGACGCTTCGAGCAGTTCTTC,CASLGRFEQFF
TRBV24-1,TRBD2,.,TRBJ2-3,TGTGCCACCAGTGAGAGACTAGCGGGAAGCACAGATACGCAGTATTTT,CATSERLAGSTDTQYF
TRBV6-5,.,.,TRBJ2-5,TGTGCCAGCAGTTACTCGTGGGAGCGCGGGACCCAGTACTTC,CASSYSWERGTQYF
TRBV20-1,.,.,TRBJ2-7,TGCAGTGCCGCGTACAGTCCCTACGAGCAGTACTTC,CSAAYSPYEQYF
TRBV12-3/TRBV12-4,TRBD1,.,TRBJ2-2,TGTGCCAGCAGGGCCCGGGACAGGGCCCGGGGGGAGCTGTTTTTT,CASRARDRARGELFF
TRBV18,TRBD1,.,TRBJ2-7,TGTGCCAGCTCACCCCTAGGGACAGGGGTCTCCGAGCAGTACTTC,CASSPLGTGVSEQYF
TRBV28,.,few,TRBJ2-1,TGTGCCGCCAAAGCACCGAGCTCCTACAATGAGCAGTTCTTC,CAAKAPSSYNEQFF
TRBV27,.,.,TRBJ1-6,TGTGCCAGCAGTTTATCGTCGGGAGGAAATTCACCCCTCCACTTT,CASSLSSGGNSPLHF
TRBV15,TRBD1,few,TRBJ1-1,TGTGCCACCAGCAGAGCGCGACAGGGCAGGACTGAAGCTTTCTTT,CATSRARQGRTEAFF
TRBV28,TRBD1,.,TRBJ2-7,TGTGCCAGCCGCACCGGGACAGGGGGGATCTACGAGCAGTACTTC,CASRTGTGGIYEQYF
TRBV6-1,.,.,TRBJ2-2,TGTGCCAGCAGCCCTCTAGCGAACACCGGGGAGCTGTTTTTT,CASSPLANTGELFF
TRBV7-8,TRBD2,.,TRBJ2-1,TGTGCCAGCAGCCCCGGACCTAGCGGCTCCTACAATGAGCAGTTCTTC,CASSPGPSGSYNEQFF
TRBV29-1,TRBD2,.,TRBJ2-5,TGCAGCGTAACCGTCCCCGGGGGGGCCCAGTACTTC,CSVTVPGGAQYF
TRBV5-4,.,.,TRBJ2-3,TGTGCCAGCAGCTTGGATAGGTTTTCAGATACGCAGTATTTT,CASSLDRFSDTQYF
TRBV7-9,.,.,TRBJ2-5,TGTGCCAGCAGCTCAAATCCTGGGGACAAGAAGACCCAGTACTTC,CASSSNPGDKKTQYF
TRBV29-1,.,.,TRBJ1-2,TGCAGCGTCTCCGGCTACACCTTC,CSVSGYTF
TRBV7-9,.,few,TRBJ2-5,TGTGCCAGCAGCCCCACTAGCCCGCCTCAAGAGACCCAGTACTTC,CASSPTSPPQETQYF
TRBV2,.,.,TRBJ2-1,TGTGCCAGCAGTGAATCACGGATGGGGGGCAATTTTGAGCAGTTCTTC,CASSESRMGGNFEQFF
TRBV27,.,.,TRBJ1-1,TGTGCCAGCAGTTTATTAGGGGGACACCATGAAGCTTTCTTT,CASSLLGGHHEAFF
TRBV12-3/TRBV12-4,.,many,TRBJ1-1,TGTGCCAGCAGCGGGGATTCGAACACTGAAGCTTTCTTT,CASSGDSNTEAFF
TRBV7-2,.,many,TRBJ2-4,TGTGCCAGCAGCACAGGGGCCAAAAACATTCAGTACTTC,CASSTGAKNIQYF
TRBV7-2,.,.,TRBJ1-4,TGTGCCAGCAGGGACTCGGGCGCCCAACTTTCGGAACTGTTTTTT,CASRDSGAQLSELFF
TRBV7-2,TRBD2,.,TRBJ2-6,TGTGCCAGCAGCTCAACTAGCGGGAGATTTTATGCTGGGGCCAACGTCCTGACTTTC,CASSSTSGRFYAGANVLTF
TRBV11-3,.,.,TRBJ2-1,TGTGCCAGCAGCTTAGATCTGGGCTCACTCCAGCAGTTCTTC,CASSLDLGSLQQFF
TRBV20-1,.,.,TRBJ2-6,TGCAGTGCTAGCTCGGGACACCGGACCTCTGGGGCCAACGTCCTGACTTTC,CSASSGHRTSGANVLTF
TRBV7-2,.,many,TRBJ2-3,TGTGCCAGCAGCTCGGCCCATAGCACAGATACGCAGTATTTT,CASSSAHSTDTQYF
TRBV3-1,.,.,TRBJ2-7,TGTGCCAGCAGTGGGGTAACGGGCTCCTACGAGCAGTACTTC,CASSGVTGSYEQYF
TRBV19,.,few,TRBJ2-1,TGTGCCAGTAGTATCTCCAGGGTCACGGATGAGCAGTTCTTC,CASSISRVTDEQFF
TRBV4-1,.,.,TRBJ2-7,TGCGCCAGCAGCCAAGATCGGGGACTCTACGAGCAGTACTTC,CASSQDRGLYEQYF
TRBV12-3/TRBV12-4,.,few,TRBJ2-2,TGTGCCAGCAGTTTTGGTCCGGGGGAGCTGTTTTTT,CASSFGPGELFF
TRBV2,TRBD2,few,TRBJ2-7,TGTGCCAGCAGTGTGACTAGCGGGAGGGCCTTCGAGCAGTACTTC,CASSVTSGRAFEQYF
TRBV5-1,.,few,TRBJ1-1,TGCGCCAGCAGCTTGTACCTACAGGGCATGAACACTGAAGCTTTCTTT,CASSLYLQGMNTEAFF
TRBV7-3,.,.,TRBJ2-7,TGTGCCAGCAGCCCACCGGGGGCGGGCCACGAGCAGTACTTC,CASSPPGAGHEQYF
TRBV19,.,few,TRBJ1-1,TGTGCCAGTAGTATGTGGGATGAAGCTTTCTTT,CASSMWDEAFF
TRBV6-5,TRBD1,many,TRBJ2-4,TGTGCCAGCAGCCCCGGGACAGGGAATCCCAAAAACATTCAGTACTTC,CASSPGTGNPKNIQYF
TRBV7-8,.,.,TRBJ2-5,TGTGCCAGCAGCACCCTCCCCGGGAGTACAGAGACCCAGTACTTC,CASSTLPGSTETQYF
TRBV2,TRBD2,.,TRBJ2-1,TGTGCCAGCAGTGAAGCCGTTTCGGGACTAGATTACAATGAGCAGTTCTTC,CASSEAVSGLDYNEQFF
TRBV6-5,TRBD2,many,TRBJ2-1,TGTGCCAGCAGTTTCACCGGGACTAGCGGGAGGGCCTACAATGAGCAGTTCTTC,CASSFTGTSGRAYNEQFF
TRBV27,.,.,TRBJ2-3,TGTGCCAGCACGAGGGACGAGGGCCACACAGATACGCAGTATTTT,CASTRDEGHTDTQYF